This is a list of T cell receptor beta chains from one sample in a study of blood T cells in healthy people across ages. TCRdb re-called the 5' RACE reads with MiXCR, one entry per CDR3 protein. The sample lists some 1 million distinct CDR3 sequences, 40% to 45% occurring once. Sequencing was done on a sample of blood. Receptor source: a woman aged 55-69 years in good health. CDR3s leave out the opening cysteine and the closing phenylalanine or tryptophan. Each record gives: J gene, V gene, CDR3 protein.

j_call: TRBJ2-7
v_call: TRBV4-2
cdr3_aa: ASSQYRGREQY

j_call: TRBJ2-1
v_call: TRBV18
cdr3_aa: ASSYGLGGYNEQF

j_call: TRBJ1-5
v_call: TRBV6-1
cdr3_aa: ASSEGSNQPQH

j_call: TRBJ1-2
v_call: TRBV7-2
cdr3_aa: ASSRGDSPGGHGYT

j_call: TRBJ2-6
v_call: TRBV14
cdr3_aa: ASSKAGGANVLT

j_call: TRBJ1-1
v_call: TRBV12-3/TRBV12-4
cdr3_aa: ASSWTPRGEAF

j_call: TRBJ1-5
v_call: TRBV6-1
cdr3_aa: ASSRPDRARSSNQPQH

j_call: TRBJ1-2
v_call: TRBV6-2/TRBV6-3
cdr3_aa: ASKRSEGGYT

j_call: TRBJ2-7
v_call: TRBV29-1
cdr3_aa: SVRPDRTVEQY

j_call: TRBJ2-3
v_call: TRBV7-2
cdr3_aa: ASSVWGVASTDTQY

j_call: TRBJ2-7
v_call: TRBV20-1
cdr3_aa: SARHGIGRGNEQY

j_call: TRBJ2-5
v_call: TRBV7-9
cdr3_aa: ASSLELREQY

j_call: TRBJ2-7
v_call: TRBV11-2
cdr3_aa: ASSLGLRPYEQY

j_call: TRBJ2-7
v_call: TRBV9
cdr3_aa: ASSPPVAANEQY

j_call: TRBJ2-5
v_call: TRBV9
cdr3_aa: ASSVSLAGETQY

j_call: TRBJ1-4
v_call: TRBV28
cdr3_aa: ASIGAGEKLF

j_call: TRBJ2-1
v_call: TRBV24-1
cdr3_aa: ATSDLQGQGYNEQF

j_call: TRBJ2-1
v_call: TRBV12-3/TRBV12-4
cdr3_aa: ASSPRGRGEQF

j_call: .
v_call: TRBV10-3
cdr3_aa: AISVPVAGGYNEQY

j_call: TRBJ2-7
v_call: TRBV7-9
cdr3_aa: ASSRTQGGIYEQY

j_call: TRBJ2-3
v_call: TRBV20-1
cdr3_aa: SAPAASTDTQY

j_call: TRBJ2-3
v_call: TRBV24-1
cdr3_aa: ASAASGQGNREHQRVGKDTQY

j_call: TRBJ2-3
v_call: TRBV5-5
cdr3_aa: ASSADLAGGSDTQY

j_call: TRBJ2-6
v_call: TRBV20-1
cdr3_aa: SALDRVVSGANVLT

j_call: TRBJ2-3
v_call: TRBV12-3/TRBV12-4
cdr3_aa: ASSLRVSGRDVTDTQY

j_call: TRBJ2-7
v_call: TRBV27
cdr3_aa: ASSSDNYEQY

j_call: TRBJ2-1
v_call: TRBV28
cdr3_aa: ASSLWNGRSNNEQF

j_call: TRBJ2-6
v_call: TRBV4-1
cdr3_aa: ASSHDAARGANVLT

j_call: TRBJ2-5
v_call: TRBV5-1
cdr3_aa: ASSRDRPGEQY